This T cell receptor (beta chain) emerged from a study of blood T cell repertoires in COVID-19. Profiling relied on immunoSEQ multiplex PCR, and the TCRdb table lists in-frame clones only, not all of them. The sample holds about 220,000 clones, over 75% seen once. Germline CDR1 and CDR2: SGDLS and YYNGEE. With V trimmed by 0 bases and J by 3 bases, 5 bases remained unmatched. The CDR3 loop spans 17 amino acids. The rearrangement links TRBV9 to TRBJ2-1; 11 bases agree with TRBD2. The sequence came from a human donor in a cohort sampled during active COVID-19. The specimen was peripheral blood. The CDR3 DNA is TGTGCCAGCAGCGTAGGGGGGACTAGCGGCTTCTACAATGAGCAGTTCTTC. Its protein is CASSVGGTSGFYNEQFF. Full variable domain (missing parts from reference TRBV9 and TRBJ2-1): DSGVTQTPKHLITATGQRVTLRCSPRSGDLSVYWYQQSLDQGLQFLIQYYNGEERAKGNILERFSAQQFPDLHSELNLSSLELGDSALYFCASSVGGTSGFYNEQFFGPGTRLTVL.